The 18 T cell receptor beta chains given below trace back to one sample, sequenced in a study of shared clonotypes between healthy human individuals. The assay was immunoSEQ multiplex PCR, and TCRdb's table has in-frame clones only and misses some. Seen here are 2 million to 3 million clones, 80% to 95% observed once, and the top ten hold around 0.37%. Material for sequencing was naive CD4+ T cells from PBMCs. As for subset: CD45RA+ positively selected. The receptors stem from a man younger than 35 in good health. Some clones in this sample may be carry-over from other donors' samples.

The chain carries TRBV9 and TRBJ2-1, with no clear D. Per the germline V gene, CDR1 is SGDLS and CDR2 is YYNGEE. CDR3 length equals 14 residues. The V and J ends lost 5 bases and 8 bases respectively, with 17 bases between them. The CDR3 here is CASRLEGSTDEQFF. Written as DNA, the CDR3 is TGTGCCAGCAGGTTGGAAGGATCGACGGATGAGCAGTTCTTC.

This clone was seen more than once but under ten times. The CDR3 here is CASSLVGPNTEAFF. CDR3 in DNA: TGTGCCAGCAGCCTCGTGGGCCCGAACACTGAAGCTTTCTTT. The V gene is TRBV4-2, the J gene TRBJ1-1, with unresolved D. This CDR3 is 14 amino acids long. Germline CDR1 is LGHNA and CDR2 is YNFKEQ. V was trimmed by 4 bases and J by 1 base, leaving 10 bases between them.

The V gene is TRBV28, the J gene TRBJ1-4; D is unresolved. The CDR3 sequence is 11 residues long. Trimming removed 5 bases from V and 13 bases from J, with 11 bases in between. Per germline, CDR1 MDHEN and CDR2 SYDVKM. The CDR3 is CASSLEGILFF. In DNA form, the CDR3 reads TGTGCCAGCAGTCTGGAGGGTATACTGTTTTTT. The full variable domain, completed using reference TRBV28 and TRBJ1-4, is DVKVTQSSRYLVKRTGEKVFLECVQDMDHENMFWYRQDPGLGLRLIYFSYDVKMKEKGDIPEGYSVSREKKERFSLILESASTNQTSMYLCASSLEGILFFGSGTQLSVL.

The chain recombines TRBV2 with TRBJ1-1; 7 nucleotides align to TRBD1. J gave up 6 bases and V 5 bases, and 12 bases lay outside the gene matches. Germline V CDR1 and CDR2: SNHLY, FYNNEI. The CDR3 sequence is 15 residues long. CDR3 DNA sequence: TGTGCCAGCAGTTATCAGGGGGGGGTGGTGTCTGAAGCTTTCTTT. Translation gives CASSYQGGVVSEAFF.

This chain uses TRBV6-5 with TRBJ1-6; D not certain. The germline V gene encodes CDR1 MNHEY and CDR2 SVGAGI. The CDR3 sequence is 15 residues long. V was shortened by 2 bases and J by 9 bases, with 14 bases between the two germline ends. CDR3 DNA sequence: TGTGCCAGCAGTTACCAAACATCGGTTGGTTCACCCCTCCACTTT. It is translated as CASSYQTSVGSPLHF.

Comment on this clone: The same CDR3 is also encoded by other DNA sequences in this sample. The genes are TRBV30 and TRBJ1-1, with D maybe TRBD1 (6 bases). The CDR3 is 13 amino acids. V shed 0 bases and J shed 4 bases, with 9 bases lying between them. CDR1 and CDR2 from the germline V gene are GTSNPN and SVGIG (reference sequence). CDR3 region: CAWSVQGFTEAFF. As DNA, the CDR3 is TGTGCCTGGAGTGTACAGGGATTCACTGAAGCTTTCTTT.

The V and J genes are TRBV6-5 and TRBJ2-3; D ambiguous. This CDR3 comprises 14 residues. Looked up from germline, CDR1 is MNHEY and CDR2 is SVGAGI. V lost 2 bases to trimming and J lost 10 bases, with 16 bases between them. The chain's CDR3 is CASSYDGSGRAQYF. CDR3 in DNA: TGTGCCAGCAGTTACGATGGTTCTGGCCGGGCGCAGTATTTT.

The V call is TRBV15, the J call TRBJ2-6, with 7 bases that match TRBD2. The CDR3 contains 16 residues. The V gene end was trimmed by 0 bases and the J gene end by 12 bases; junction bases not matched to a gene: 11. Germline V gene data show CDR1 as LNHNV and CDR2 as YYDKDF (reference sequence). CDR3 sequence (DNA): TGTGCCACCAGCAGAGATATAGCGGGCGGGCGGCCCGTCCTGACTTTC. It codes for CATSRDIAGGRPVLTF.

The genes are TRBV6-4 and TRBJ2-7; TRBD1 aligns across 11 bases. Germline CDR1 is MRHNA and CDR2 is SNTAGT. V dropped 2 bases and J dropped 2; count of bases not matched to a gene: 5. The CDR3 runs 16 residues. CDR3 loop: CASSDPPDRGPYEQYF. The DNA of the CDR3 is TGTGCCAGCAGTGACCCTCCGGACAGGGGGCCCTACGAGCAGTACTTC.

This rearrangement joins TRBV10-3 to TRBJ2-7; TRBD2 is a possible D gene (6 bases). The CDR3 sequence is 14 residues long. CDR1 and CDR2 from the germline V gene are ENHRY and SYGVKD. V was trimmed by 6 bases and J by 0 bases, leaving 12 bases between them. CDR3 amino acids: CAISPQGGSYEQYF. The CDR3 DNA reads TGTGCCATCAGCCCCCAGGGAGGCTCCTACGAGCAGTACTTC.

The rearrangement joins TRBV7-2 to TRBJ2-6, with 7 bases lining up with TRBD1. In germline, CDR1 is SGHTA, CDR2 FQGNSA. This CDR3 contains 17 residues. Germline trimming cut 4 bases from V and 2 bases from J; bases unmatched to any gene: 8. The CDR3 bases are TGTGCCAGCAGCTACCACAATCAGGGGGCTGGGGCCAACGTCCTGACTTTC. Residues: CASSYHNQGAGANVLTF. Full variable domain (remainder filled in from reference TRBV7-2 and TRBJ2-6): GAGVSQSPSNKVTEKGKDVELRCDPISGHTALYWYRQSLGQGLEFLIYFQGNSAPDKSGLPSDRFSAERTGGSVSTLTIQRTQQEDSAVYLCASSYHNQGAGANVLTFGAGSRLTVL.

A note on this clone: Other DNA sequences of this sample code for an identical CDR3. The V gene is TRBV5-1, the J gene TRBJ2-2, with TRBD1 matching 7 bases. Looked up from germline, CDR1 is SGHRS and CDR2 is YFSETQ. After removal of 4 bases from V and 5 bases from J, the junction contained 2 bases not matched to a gene. CDR3 length: 13 amino acids. The CDR3 region is CASSPTGTGELFF. The CDR3 bases are TGCGCCAGCAGCCCGACAGGGACCGGGGAGCTGTTTTTT.

The CDR3 DNA reads as TGTGCCAGCAGCTTAGGGGCTCTAGCGGGACTGTATTTT. Translation: CASSLGALAGLYF. The J gene is TRBJ2-3, the V gene TRBV7-2, with 9 bases lining up with TRBD2. V was pared by 1 base and J by 14 bases, with 7 bases of the junction left unmatched. The CDR3 loop spans 13 amino acids. The germline gives CDR1 SGHTA, CDR2 FQGNSA.

The rearrangement links TRBV19 to TRBJ1-2; 9 bases agree with TRBD1. This CDR3 is built from 14 residues. Germline trimming cut 5 bases from V and 8 bases from J; bases unmatched to any gene: 9. The germline V gene has CDR1 LNHDA and CDR2 SQIVND (reference sequence). The CDR3 reads CASSRTGDLRGYTF. The CDR3 DNA reads TGTGCCAGTAGTCGGACAGGGGACTTACGGGGCTACACCTTC. Supplemented by reference TRBV19 and TRBJ1-2, the full variable domain reads DGGITQSPKYLFRKEGQNVTLSCEQNLNHDAMYWYRQDPGQGLRLIYYSQIVNDFQKGDIAEGYSVSREKKESFPLTVTSAQKNPTAFYLCASSRTGDLRGYTFGSGTRLTVV.

The gene calls are TRBV2 and TRBJ2-6; D is possibly TRBD1 or TRBD2 (5 bases each). From germline, CDR1 is SNHLY and CDR2 FYNNEI. With 4 bases removed from V and 3 bases from J, the gap between germline ends came to 7 bases. The CDR3 is made up of 14 amino acids. Here the CDR3 DNA reads TGTGCCAGCAGTGTGAGGGGTGGGGCCAACGTCCTGACTTTC. It yields the protein CASSVRGGANVLTF.

This rearrangement joins TRBV11-2 to TRBJ2-1; 8 bases agree with TRBD2. The V segment lost 2 bases and the J segment 5 bases; nucleotides outside the gene matches: 8. The germline V gene encodes CDR1 SGHAT and CDR2 FQNNGV. The CDR3 contains 16 residues. The CDR3 is CASSLIILAGDNEQFF. In nucleotides, the CDR3 is TGTGCCAGCAGCTTAATAATTCTAGCGGGTGACAATGAGCAGTTCTTC.

A remark on this clone: Other DNA sequences of this sample code for an identical CDR3. The chain combines TRBV28 with TRBJ2-5; weak D call: TRBD2 (5 bases). The V gene's germline CDR1 is MDHEN and CDR2 SYDVKM. The CDR3 runs to 14 residues. V was trimmed by 5 bases and J by 1 base, leaving 11 bases between them. The CDR3, as DNA: TGTGCCAGCAGTCCCAGCGGAGGCCAAGAGACCCAGTACTTC. This encodes CASSPSGGQETQYF.

This sequence joins TRBV7-9 and TRBJ2-1, with 9 positions matching TRBD2. CDR1 and CDR2 (germline): SEHNR, FQNEAQ (reference sequence). The length of the CDR3 is 14 residues. V lost 2 bases to trimming and J lost 14 bases; unmatched junction nucleotides: 10. The CDR3 is CASSLLGKAGGEFF. The CDR3 region has the DNA TGTGCCAGCAGCTTACTAGGGAAAGCGGGAGGAGAGTTCTTC.